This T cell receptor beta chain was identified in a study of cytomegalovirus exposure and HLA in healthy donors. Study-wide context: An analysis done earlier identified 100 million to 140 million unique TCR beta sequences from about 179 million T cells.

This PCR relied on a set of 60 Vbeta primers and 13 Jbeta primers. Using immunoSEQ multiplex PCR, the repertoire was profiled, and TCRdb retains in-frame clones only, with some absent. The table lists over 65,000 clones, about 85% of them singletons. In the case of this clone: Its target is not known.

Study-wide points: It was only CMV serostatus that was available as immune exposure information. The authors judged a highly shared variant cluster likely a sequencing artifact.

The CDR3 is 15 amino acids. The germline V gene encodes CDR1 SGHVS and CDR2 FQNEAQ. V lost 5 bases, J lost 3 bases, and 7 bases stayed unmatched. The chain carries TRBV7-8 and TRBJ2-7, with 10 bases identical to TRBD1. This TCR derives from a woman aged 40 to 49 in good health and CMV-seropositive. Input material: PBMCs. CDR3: CASSRSGTGDYEQYF. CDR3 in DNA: TGTGCCAGCAGCCGTTCCGGGACAGGGGACTACGAGCAGTACTTC.